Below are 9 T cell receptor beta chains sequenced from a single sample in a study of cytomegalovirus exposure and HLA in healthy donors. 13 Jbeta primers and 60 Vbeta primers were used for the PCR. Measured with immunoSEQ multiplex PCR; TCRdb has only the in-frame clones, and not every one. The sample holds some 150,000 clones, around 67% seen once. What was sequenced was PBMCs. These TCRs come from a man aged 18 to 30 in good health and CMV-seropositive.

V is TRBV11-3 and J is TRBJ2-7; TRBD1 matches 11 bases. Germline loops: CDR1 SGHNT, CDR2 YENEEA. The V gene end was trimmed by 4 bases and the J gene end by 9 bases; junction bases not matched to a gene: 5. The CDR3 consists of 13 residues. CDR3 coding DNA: TGTGCCAGCAGCTCCGGACAGGGGGCGAGGCAGTACTTC. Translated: CASSSGQGARQYF.

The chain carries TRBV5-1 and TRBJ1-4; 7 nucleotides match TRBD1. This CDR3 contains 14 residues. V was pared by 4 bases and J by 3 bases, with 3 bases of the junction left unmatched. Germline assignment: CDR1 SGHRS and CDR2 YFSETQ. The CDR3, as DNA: TGCGCCAGCAGCCTTGACAGGGCTAATGAAAAACTGTTTTTT. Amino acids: CASSLDRANEKLFF.

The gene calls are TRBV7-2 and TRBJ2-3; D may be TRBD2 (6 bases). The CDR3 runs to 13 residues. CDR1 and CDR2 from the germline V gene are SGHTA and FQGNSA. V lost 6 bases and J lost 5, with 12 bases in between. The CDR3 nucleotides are TGTGCCAGCAGTCGAAGCGGGCGAGATACGCAGTATTTT. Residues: CASSRSGRDTQYF.

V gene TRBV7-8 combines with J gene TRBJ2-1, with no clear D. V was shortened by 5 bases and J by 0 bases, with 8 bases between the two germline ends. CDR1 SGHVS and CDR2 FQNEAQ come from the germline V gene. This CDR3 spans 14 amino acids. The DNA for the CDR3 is TGTGCCAGCAGCCCGCGGATCTCCTACAATGAGCAGTTCTTC. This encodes CASSPRISYNEQFF.

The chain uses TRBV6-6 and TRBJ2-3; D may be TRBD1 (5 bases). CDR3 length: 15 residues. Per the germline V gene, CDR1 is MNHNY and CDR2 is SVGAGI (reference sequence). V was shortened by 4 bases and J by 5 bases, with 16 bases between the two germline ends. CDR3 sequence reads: CASSFSRGAGDTQYF. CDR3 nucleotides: TGTGCCAGCAGTTTCAGTAGGGGCGCAGGAGATACGCAGTATTTT.

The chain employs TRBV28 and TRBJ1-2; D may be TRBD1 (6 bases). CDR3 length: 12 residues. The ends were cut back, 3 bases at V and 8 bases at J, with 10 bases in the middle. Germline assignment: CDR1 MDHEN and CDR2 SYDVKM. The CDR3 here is CASSFTGYGYTF. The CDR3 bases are TGTGCCAGCAGTTTCACAGGGTACGGCTACACCTTC.

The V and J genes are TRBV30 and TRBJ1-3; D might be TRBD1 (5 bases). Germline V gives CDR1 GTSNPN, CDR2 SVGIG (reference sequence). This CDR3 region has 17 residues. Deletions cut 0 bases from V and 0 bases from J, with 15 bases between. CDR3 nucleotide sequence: TGTGCCTGGAGTGTCAGGGCAGGGCCGCTCTCTGGAAACACCATATATTTT. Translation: CAWSVRAGPLSGNTIYF.

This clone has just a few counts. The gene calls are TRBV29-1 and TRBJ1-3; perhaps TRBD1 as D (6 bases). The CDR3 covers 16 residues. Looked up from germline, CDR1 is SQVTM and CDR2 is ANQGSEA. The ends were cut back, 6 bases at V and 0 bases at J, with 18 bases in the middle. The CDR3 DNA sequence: TGCAGCGTCGCCCCGGACAGTTTGTCCTCTGGAAACACCATATATTTT. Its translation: CSVAPDSLSSGNTIYF.

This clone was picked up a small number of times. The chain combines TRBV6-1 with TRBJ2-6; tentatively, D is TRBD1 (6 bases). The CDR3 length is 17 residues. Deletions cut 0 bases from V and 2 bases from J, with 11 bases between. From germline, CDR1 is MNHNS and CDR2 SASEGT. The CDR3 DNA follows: TGTGCCAGCAGTGAAGCCTACAGGGCCGCTGGGGCCAACGTCCTGACTTTC. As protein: CASSEAYRAAGANVLTF.